Listed here are 29 T cell receptor beta chains from one sample, sequenced in a study of CD8 T cells in Susac syndrome. Random-hexamer reverse transcription was applied to about 0.45 to 1 ug RNA. TCRdb re-called the immunoSEQ multiplex PCR reads with MiXCR, one entry per CDR3 protein. The table shows 180,000 or so distinct CDR3 sequences, with about 95% occurring only once. Sample: CD4+ T cells from PBMCs. The receptor set was obtained from a human donor in good health.

The chain carries TRBV20-1 and TRBJ2-3; weak D call: TRBD2 (6 bases). CDR3 size: 16 residues. The V gene lost 3 bases and the J gene lost 0 bases, with 16 bases spanning the gap. Germline-derived CDR1 and CDR2 are DFQATT and SNEGSKA (reference sequence). CDR3 nucleotides: TGCAGTGCTAGGGCCCTCGCGGGGTTTAGCACAGATACGCAGTATTTT. Amino acid sequence: CSARALAGFSTDTQYF.

The chain recombines TRBV29-1 with TRBJ2-7; D is perhaps TRBD2 (6 bases). The germline CDR1 and CDR2 sequences are SQVTM and ANQGSEA. Deletions cut 6 bases from V and 3 bases from J, with 12 bases between. The CDR3 sequence is 12 residues long. CDR3 in DNA: TGCAGCGTGGAACTAGCAGACTACGAGCAGTACTTC. Protein product: CSVELADYEQYF.

This clonotype is a singleton in its sample. This chain connects TRBV3-1 to TRBJ2-7; no firm D call. Germline CDR1 is LGHDT and CDR2 is YNNKEL (reference sequence). Trimming removed 2 bases from V and 0 bases from J, with 8 bases in between. The CDR3 loop spans 14 amino acids. This CDR3 is CASSQTIGSYEQYF. The CDR3 DNA reads as TGTGCCAGCAGCCAAACTATCGGCTCCTACGAGCAGTACTTC.

The J gene is TRBJ2-2, the V gene TRBV5-4; maybe TRBD2 (5 bases). CDR1 SGHNT and CDR2 YYREEE come from the germline V gene (reference sequence). The CDR3 totals 15 residues. The V end lost 7 bases, the J end lost 0 bases, and 13 bases lay between the germline ends. CDR3: CASGRSPPNTGELFF. DNA for the CDR3: TGTGCCAGCGGGAGAAGTCCTCCGAACACCGGGGAGCTGTTTTTT.

The chain uses TRBV12-3 or TRBV12-4 and TRBJ2-1; TRBD1 agrees at 9 bases. Trimming removed 1 base from V and 7 bases from J; junction bases left unmatched: 5. The CDR3 is 15 residues long. As DNA, the CDR3 is TGTGCCAGCAGTTTAGGGGGACAGGGTGGGAATGAGCAGTTCTTC. This gives the protein CASSLGGQGGNEQFF.

This chain connects TRBV6-6 to TRBJ2-4; D is perhaps TRBD1 (7 bases). Trimming removed 5 bases at V and 10 bases at J, with 15 bases between. CDR1 is MNHNY, CDR2 SVGAGI, per germline (reference sequence). The CDR3 length is 13 residues. In DNA form, the CDR3 reads TGTGCCAGCAGTCGGAGGGGGCAAGGAATTCAGTACTTC. Its protein is CASSRRGQGIQYF.

This chain uses TRBV11-3 with TRBJ2-2; 7 bases align to TRBD2. Trimming cost V 5 bases and J 4 bases; bases outside gene matches: 4. The CDR3 loop spans 14 amino acids. Germline V CDR1 and CDR2: SGHNT, YENEEA. CDR3 in DNA: TGTGCCAGCAGCCCCCGGGGGGTCACCGGGGAGCTGTTTTTT. Protein: CASSPRGVTGELFF.

The chain couples TRBV30 to TRBJ2-4; 8 nucleotides agree with TRBD2. J gave up 0 bases and V 0 bases, and 10 bases lay outside the gene matches. Germline CDR1 GTSNPN, CDR2 SVGIG (reference sequence). The CDR3 loop spans 18 amino acids. The CDR3 sequence is CAWSVQAGGDLAKNIQYF. The CDR3 region has the DNA TGTGCCTGGAGTGTACAGGCGGGAGGTGACCTAGCCAAAAACATTCAGTACTTC.

The gene calls are TRBV20-1 and TRBJ1-1, with unresolved D. The germline gives CDR1 DFQATT, CDR2 SNEGSKA (reference sequence). V lost 0 bases and J 3 bases, leaving 8 bases between the germline ends. The CDR3 spans 13 residues. For the CDR3, the DNA is TGCAGTGCTAGAGATCTGGAGTACACTGAAGCTTTCTTT. Encoded protein: CSARDLEYTEAFF.

V and J are TRBV29-1 and TRBJ2-7; a weak D match, TRBD2 (6 bases). Germline CDR1 and CDR2: SQVTM and ANQGSEA. This CDR3 is built from 14 residues. The V end lost 3 bases, the J end lost 0 bases, and 12 bases lay between the germline ends. The CDR3 sequence: CSVEGRDGSYEQYF. CDR3 DNA: TGCAGCGTTGAGGGGCGGGACGGCTCCTACGAGCAGTACTTC.

A note on this clonotype: The junction departs from the called germline gene at one end, perhaps through a read error. The V gene is TRBV30, the J gene TRBJ2-3, with D perhaps being TRBD1 or TRBD2 (5 bases each). CDR3 size: 13 residues. The germline V gene has CDR1 GTSNPN and CDR2 SVGIG (reference sequence). The CDR3 is CAWSWGSKDTQYF. CDR3 sequence (DNA): TGTGCCTGGAGTTGGGGGAGCAAAGATACGCAGTATTTT.

The genes are TRBV21-1 and TRBJ2-7; the tabulated D call, TRBD1, remains unverified against the DNA. TRBV21-1 is assigned pseudogene status. The CDR3 is made up of 14 amino acids. CDR3 in amino acids: CASSKAGVAYEQYF. The CDR3 nucleotides read TGTGCCAGCAGCAAAGCAGGGGTGGCCTACGAGCAGTACTTC.

The chain employs TRBV28 and TRBJ2-7; 12 bases align to TRBD2. The CDR3 spans 15 residues. Germline values: CDR1 MDHEN, CDR2 SYDVKM. J lost 3 bases, V lost 6 bases, and 6 bases had no gene match. The CDR3: CASSPWTSGNYEQYF. In DNA, the CDR3 is TGTGCCAGCAGCCCTTGGACTAGCGGGAACTACGAGCAGTACTTC.

This chain links TRBV29-1 with TRBJ2-5; TRBD1 might be the D (5 bases). Germline CDR1 reads SQVTM; CDR2 reads ANQGSEA. This CDR3 spans 13 amino acids. V was pared by 4 bases and J by 2 bases, with 11 bases between. The CDR3 loop is CSVGRQTQETQYF. CDR3 DNA: TGCAGCGTTGGAAGACAGACACAAGAGACCCAGTACTTC.

The chain employs TRBV20-1 and TRBJ2-2; D unclear. There are 14 residues in the CDR3. V lost 0 bases and J lost 3, with 8 bases in between. Germline CDR1 DFQATT, CDR2 SNEGSKA (reference sequence). CDR3 nucleotides: TGCAGTGCTAGAGATCTCCTAGACACCGGGGAGCTGTTTTTT. Translation: CSARDLLDTGELFF.

The chain carries TRBV12-3 or TRBV12-4 and TRBJ2-7, with 7 bases lining up with TRBD2. Germline trimming cut 1 base from V and 2 bases from J; bases unmatched to any gene: 8. The CDR3 loop spans 16 amino acids. The CDR3 DNA sequence: TGTGCCAGCAGTTTAGGGGGGAGGGCCGGTCCCTACGAGCAGTACTTC. Translated, it gives CASSLGGRAGPYEQYF.

The chain links TRBV6-2 or TRBV6-3 to TRBJ1-5; TRBD1 aligns across 9 bases. CDR3 length: 15 residues. Unmatched junction bases numbered 6, after V lost 5 bases and J lost 4 bases. The germline V gene encodes CDR1 MNHEY and CDR2 SVGEGT. CDR3 nucleotides: TGTGCCAGCAGTCCCCAGGACAGGGGAAATCAGCCCCAGCATTTT. Its protein is CASSPQDRGNQPQHF.

V gene TRBV30 combines with J gene TRBJ1-2; D is ambiguous. Germline assignment: CDR1 GTSNPN and CDR2 SVGIG (reference sequence). V lost 0 bases and J lost 2, with 13 bases in between. The CDR3 has 15 residues. The CDR3 protein is CAWSVRGLLNYGYTF. CDR3 sequence (DNA): TGTGCCTGGAGTGTACGAGGACTACTAAACTATGGCTACACCTTC.

This chain uses TRBV20-1 with TRBJ2-7; D may be TRBD1 or TRBD2 (5 bases each). The germline gives CDR1 DFQATT, CDR2 SNEGSKA (reference sequence). The CDR3 totals 15 residues. The V end was cut by 5 bases, the J end by 7 bases, with 24 bases between. The CDR3 loop is CSAGDPGRKSTEQYF. CDR3 coding DNA: TGCAGTGCTGGGGACCCGGGACGGAAGTCTACGGAGCAGTACTTC.

The chain has TRBV29-1 and TRBJ2-3; 8 nucleotides agree with TRBD1. CDR3 size: 13 residues. The V gene end was trimmed by 2 bases and the J gene end by 9 bases; junction bases not matched to a gene: 7. Looked up from germline, CDR1 is SQVTM and CDR2 is ANQGSEA. The CDR3 here is CSVENQGAGTQYF. The DNA for the CDR3 is TGCAGCGTTGAAAACCAGGGGGCCGGGACGCAGTATTTT.

The J gene is TRBJ1-2, the V gene TRBV24-1; D is unresolved. The CDR3 sequence is 14 residues long. The V gene lost 4 bases and the J gene lost 2 bases, with 10 bases spanning the gap. CDR1 and CDR2 from the germline V gene are KGHDR and SFDVKD. The CDR3 loop is CATSEPGINYGYTF. CDR3 DNA sequence: TGTGCCACCAGTGAGCCGGGCATAAACTATGGCTACACCTTC.

This clonotype was seen only once. The chain employs TRBV6-2 or TRBV6-3 and TRBJ2-7; TRBD1 matches at 7 bases. CDR3 length: 15 amino acids. The V segment lost 1 base and the J segment 5 bases; nucleotides outside the gene matches: 8. Per the germline V gene, CDR1 is MNHEY and CDR2 is SVGEGT. CDR3 in DNA: TGTGCCAGCAGTTACTTCGGCAGGGGGAACGACGAGCAGTACTTC. This gives the protein CASSYFGRGNDEQYF.

This rearrangement joins TRBV5-4 to TRBJ2-7, with unresolved D. The CDR3 has 15 amino acids. V shed 4 bases and J shed 3 bases, with 17 bases lying between them. The germline CDR1 and CDR2 sequences are SGHNT and YYREEE (reference sequence). The CDR3 loop reads CASSPAPSADYEQYF. The CDR3 region has the DNA TGTGCCAGCAGCCCGGCCCCCAGCGCTGACTACGAGCAGTACTTC.

This chain links TRBV19 with TRBJ2-1; D unresolved. Germline values: CDR1 LNHDA, CDR2 SQIVND (reference sequence). This CDR3 contains 13 residues. The V and J ends lost 7 bases and 3 bases respectively, with 10 bases between them. Here the CDR3 reads CASKRTHYNEQFF. The CDR3 DNA reads as TGTGCCAGTAAGAGGACCCACTACAATGAGCAGTTCTTC.

V usage is TRBV29-1 and J usage is TRBJ2-1; D is unclear. V lost 7 bases, J lost 1 base, and 8 bases lay in between. CDR1 is SQVTM, CDR2 ANQGSEA, per germline. This CDR3 has 12 amino acids. The CDR3 sequence: CSAPGSYNEQFF. The CDR3 DNA sequence: TGCAGCGCCCCCGGGTCCTACAATGAGCAGTTCTTC.

This chain joins TRBV20-1 and TRBJ2-5; the match to TRBD2 covers 14 bases. Trimming took 5 bases from V and 4 from J; bases not matched to a gene: 9. This CDR3 has 16 amino acids. Germline V gene data show CDR1 as DFQATT and CDR2 as SNEGSKA (reference sequence). CDR3 in amino acids: CSAPPGLAGAGETQYF. The CDR3 DNA reads TGCAGTGCTCCTCCGGGACTAGCGGGAGCGGGAGAGACCCAGTACTTC.

The V call is TRBV4-2, the J call TRBJ2-5, with a possible D match to TRBD2 (5 bases). Trimming took off 1 base at V and 5 bases at J, with 8 bases between the two ends. Germline V gene data show CDR1 as LGHNA and CDR2 as YNFKEQ. The CDR3 contains 13 residues. The CDR3: CASSQGEYETQYF. DNA of the CDR3: TGTGCCAGCAGCCAAGGGGAGTATGAGACCCAGTACTTC.

V is TRBV7-2 and J is TRBJ1-5; D is unclear. CDR1 and CDR2 from the germline V gene are SGHTA and FQGNSA. V was cut by 2 bases and J by 0 bases, with 5 bases left in between. The CDR3 totals 14 residues. In DNA form, the CDR3 reads TGTGCCAGCAGCTTATGGTCTAGCAATCAGCCCCAGCATTTT. It is translated as CASSLWSSNQPQHF. The full variable domain, with the rest looked up from reference TRBV7-2 and TRBJ1-5, is GAGVSQSPSNKVTEKGKDVELRCDPISGHTALYWYRQSLGQGLEFLIYFQGNSAPDKSGLPSDRFSAERTGGSVSTLTIQRTQQEDSAVYLCASSLWSSNQPQHFGDGTRLSIL.

The chain recombines TRBV15 with TRBJ1-2; D uncertain. CDR3 size: 12 residues. Trimming shortened V by 5 bases and J by 8 bases, and 12 bases separated the two germline ends. Per germline, CDR1 LNHNV and CDR2 YYDKDF (reference sequence). Here the CDR3 DNA reads TGTGCCACCAGCGTCGGCTCGCGAGGCTACACCTTC. It translates to CATSVGSRGYTF.